Below, 13 T cell receptor beta chains from the same sample are listed, as sequenced in a study of cytomegalovirus exposure and HLA in healthy donors. The PCR made use of 60 Vbeta and 13 Jbeta primers. Profiling relied on immunoSEQ multiplex PCR, and the TCRdb table lists in-frame clones only, not all of them. The profile covers 180,000 or so clones, with approximately 85% appearing a single time and 9.3% taken by the ten largest. Sequenced material: PBMCs. All receptors come from a man aged 18 to 29 in good health and CMV-seropositive.

Worth noting for this clone: One junction end does not reproduce the germline sequence, and a read error may be involved. Other DNA sequences in this sample translate to the same CDR3. The chain has TRBV20-1 and TRBJ2-5; D is unclear. From germline, CDR1 is DFQATT and CDR2 SNEGSKA (reference sequence). This CDR3 comprises 11 residues. The CDR3 nucleotides read TGCAGTGCTACGTACCAGGAGACCCAGTACTTC. Its protein product is CSATYQETQYF.

This chain connects TRBV15 to TRBJ1-2; unclear D gene. CDR3 length: 16 residues. Germline CDR1 and CDR2: LNHNV and YYDKDF (reference sequence). V was shortened by 0 bases and J by 4 bases, with 15 bases between the two germline ends. CDR3 DNA sequence: TGTGCCACCAGCAGAGATCTAGGCAGTGCCGGCTATGGCTACACCTTC. This translates into CATSRDLGSAGYGYTF.

The chain links TRBV7-9 to TRBJ2-1, with D perhaps matching TRBD2 (7 bases). Germline V gene sequence: CDR1 SEHNR, CDR2 FQNEAQ (reference sequence). V lost 4 bases, J lost 10 bases, and 11 bases lay in between. The CDR3 totals 12 residues. CDR3 residues: CASSSGGWEQFF. CDR3 DNA: TGTGCCAGCAGCTCGGGGGGCTGGGAGCAGTTCTTC.

V usage is TRBV9 and J usage is TRBJ1-2; the match to TRBD1 covers 10 bases. This CDR3 has 15 amino acids. The germline V gene encodes CDR1 SGDLS and CDR2 YYNGEE. V gave up 0 bases and J gave up 7 bases; unmatched junction bases: 6. The CDR3 protein is CASSVEGTGVRGYTF. CDR3 nucleotides: TGTGCCAGCAGCGTAGAAGGGACAGGGGTTCGTGGCTACACCTTC.

The V gene is TRBV5-1, the J gene TRBJ2-5; 8 bases match TRBD2. The germline V gene has CDR1 SGHRS and CDR2 YFSETQ. Trimming at V came to 4 bases and at J to 5 bases, leaving 10 bases not matched to a gene. This CDR3 region has 15 residues. The CDR3 region is CASSPGGGSFETQYF. The CDR3 nucleotides read TGCGCCAGCAGCCCCGGGGGGGGATCCTTCGAGACCCAGTACTTC.

V usage is TRBV5-1 and J usage is TRBJ1-4, with 10 bases fitting TRBD1. CDR1 SGHRS and CDR2 YFSETQ come from the germline V gene. The CDR3 totals 15 residues. J gave up 8 bases and V 0 bases, and 4 bases lay outside the gene matches. CDR3 protein: CASSLGGTGDEKLFF. CDR3 in DNA: TGCGCCAGCAGCTTGGGAGGGACAGGGGACGAAAAACTGTTTTTT.

This clone was found a few times. This rearrangement joins TRBV7-6 to TRBJ1-5; 7 bases align to TRBD1. The ends lost 5 bases at V and 7 bases at J; junction bases unmatched: 5. Germline V gene lookup returns CDR1 SGHVS and CDR2 FNYEAQ. The CDR3 runs to 13 residues. For the CDR3, the DNA is TGTGCCAGCAGCCAAGACAGGGACCAGCCCCAGCATTTT. It codes for CASSQDRDQPQHF.

The chain couples TRBV12-5 to TRBJ2-2, with a possible D match to TRBD2 (5 bases). The CDR3 has 14 residues. With 3 bases removed from V and 5 bases from J, the gap between germline ends came to 10 bases. Germline lookup yields CDR1 LGHNT and CDR2 FRNRAP. DNA for the CDR3: TGTGCTAGTGGTTTCCCGCCGGGAACCGGGGAGCTGTTTTTT. Protein product: CASGFPPGTGELFF.

Remarks on this clone: Mismatch with germline at one junction end may stem from a read error. J is TRBJ1-2 and V is TRBV5-4, with TRBD1 matching 8 bases. The length of the CDR3 is 16 residues. The germline CDR1 and CDR2 sequences are SGHNT and YYREEE (reference sequence). CDR3 in DNA: TGTACCAGCAGCTTGGAATCACGACAGGGGAGCTATGGCTACACCTTC. Its protein product is CTSSLESRQGSYGYTF.

The chain recombines TRBV27 with TRBJ2-7; tentatively, D is TRBD1 (6 bases). V lost 4 bases to trimming and J lost 8 bases, with 21 bases between them. CDR1 MNHEY and CDR2 SMNVEV come from the germline V gene (reference sequence). The CDR3 consists of 15 residues. The CDR3 sequence: CASSWFYRAPEQQYF. The CDR3 nucleotides are TGTGCCAGCAGTTGGTTCTACAGGGCCCCAGAACAGCAGTACTTC.

CDR3: CASSELQGAGELFF. In DNA form, the CDR3 reads TGCGCCAGCAGTGAGTTACAGGGGGCCGGGGAGCTGTTTTTT. The V call is TRBV10-2, the J call TRBJ2-2; the match to TRBD1 covers 8 bases. The trim removed 1 base at V and 6 bases at J, leaving 1 base unmatched. This CDR3 has 14 amino acids. The germline gives CDR1 WSHSY, CDR2 SAAADI.

The chain couples TRBV2 to TRBJ2-5; TRBD2 is a possible D gene (5 bases). From germline, CDR1 is SNHLY and CDR2 FYNNEI. The V end lost 6 bases, the J end lost 5 bases, and 22 bases lay between the germline ends. This CDR3 is built from 16 residues. The CDR3 sequence is CASSLLASSGLETQYF. The DNA for the CDR3 is TGTGCCAGCAGCCTCTTAGCCTCTTCGGGATTGGAGACCCAGTACTTC.

This chain links TRBV9 with TRBJ2-5; TRBD1 agrees at 8 bases. The J call is uncertain, as TRBJ2-7 better fits the DNA end. CDR1 and CDR2 from the germline V gene are SGDLS and YYNGEE. CDR3 size: 19 residues. The CDR3 region is CASSVSPDRAGVSSYEQYF. CDR3 nucleotides: TGTGCCAGCAGCGTAAGTCCGGACAGGGCCGGAGTAAGCTCCTACGAGCAGTACTTC.